This TCR beta chain was sequenced for a study of cytotoxic CD8 clonotypes in ibrutinib-treated CLL. The CDR3 length is 16 residues. V was pared by 4 bases and J by 5 bases, with 8 bases of the junction left unmatched. From germline, CDR1 is SSHAT and CDR2 FNYEAQ (reference sequence). Sequenced by immunoSEQ multiplex PCR; TCRdb stores in-frame clones only, minus some. This table has tens of thousands of clones, 85% to 90% appearing once. In its sample, this clone was seen once. The chain employs TRBV7-7 and TRBJ2-2; 9 positions match TRBD2. The clonotype comes from a human donor with chronic lymphocytic leukemia. This specimen was PBMCs, taken before ibrutinib treatment. CDR3 sequence reads: CASSSQAGGQTGELFF. CDR3 nucleotides: TGTGCCAGCAGCTCTCAAGCGGGAGGACAAACCGGGGAGCTGTTTTTT.